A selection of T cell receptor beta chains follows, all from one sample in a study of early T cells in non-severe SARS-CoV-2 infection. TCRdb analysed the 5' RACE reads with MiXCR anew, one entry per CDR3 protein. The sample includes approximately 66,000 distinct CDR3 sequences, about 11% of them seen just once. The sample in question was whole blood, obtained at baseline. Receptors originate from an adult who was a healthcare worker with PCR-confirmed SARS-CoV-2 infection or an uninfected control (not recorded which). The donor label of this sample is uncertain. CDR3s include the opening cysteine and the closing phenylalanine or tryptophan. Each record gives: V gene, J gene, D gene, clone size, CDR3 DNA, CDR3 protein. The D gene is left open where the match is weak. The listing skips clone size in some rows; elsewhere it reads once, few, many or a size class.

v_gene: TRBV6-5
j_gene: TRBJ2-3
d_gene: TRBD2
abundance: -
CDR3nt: TGTGCCAGCAGAGATGGGACTAGCGGGGGGTCGGACACAGATACGCAGTATTTT
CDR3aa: CASRDGTSGGSDTDTQYF

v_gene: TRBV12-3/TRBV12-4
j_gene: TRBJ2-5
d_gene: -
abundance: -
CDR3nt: TGTGCCAGCAGTTTTCGGGGTGCCCTGATACAAGAGACCCAGTACTTC
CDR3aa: CASSFRGALIQETQYF

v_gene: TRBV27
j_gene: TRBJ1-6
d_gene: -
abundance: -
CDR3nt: TGTGCCACCTCGACTGGCAATTCACCCCTCCACTTT
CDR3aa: CATSTGNSPLHF

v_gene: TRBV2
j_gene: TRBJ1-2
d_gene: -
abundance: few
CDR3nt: TGTGCCAGCAGTGAAGCCCGGGTATCGTATGGCTACACCTTC
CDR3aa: CASSEARVSYGYTF

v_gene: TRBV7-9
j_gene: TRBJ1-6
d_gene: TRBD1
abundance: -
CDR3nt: TGTGCCAGCAGCCCTATAGGGACAGCGTATAATTCACCCCTCCACTTT
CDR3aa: CASSPIGTAYNSPLHF

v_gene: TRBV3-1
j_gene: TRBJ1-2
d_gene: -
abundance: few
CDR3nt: TGTGCCAGCAGCCAAAACAGGGACGGCTACACCTTC
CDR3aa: CASSQNRDGYTF

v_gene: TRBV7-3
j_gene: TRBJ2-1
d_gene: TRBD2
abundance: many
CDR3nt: TGTGCCAGCAGCTTATTGGCGGGGGGCGCGGAGCAGTTCTTC
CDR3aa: CASSLLAGGAEQFF

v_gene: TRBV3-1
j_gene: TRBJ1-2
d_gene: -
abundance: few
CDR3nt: TGTGCCAGCAGCCAAGATGGGGCCAGAAACTGGGGCTACACCTTC
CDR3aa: CASSQDGARNWGYTF

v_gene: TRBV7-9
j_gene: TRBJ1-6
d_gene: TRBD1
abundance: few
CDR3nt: TGTGCCACCGGAACCCCAAGGGGGCAGAGCTCCTATAATTCACCCCTCCACTTT
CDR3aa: CATGTPRGQSSYNSPLHF

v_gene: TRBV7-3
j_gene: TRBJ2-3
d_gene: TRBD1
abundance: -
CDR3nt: TGTGCCAGCAGCCCGAGGGACAGTTACTACCCCGATTCTACGCAGTATTTT
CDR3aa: CASSPRDSYYPDSTQYF

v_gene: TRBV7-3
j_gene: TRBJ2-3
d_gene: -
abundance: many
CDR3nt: TGTGCCAGCAGCTTAACAGGGGTTACGCAGTATTTT
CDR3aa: CASSLTGVTQYF

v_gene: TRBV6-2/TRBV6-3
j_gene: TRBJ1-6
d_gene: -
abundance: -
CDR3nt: TGTGCCAGCACCCCGAGGGACACCTATAATTCACCCCTCCACTTT
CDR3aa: CASTPRDTYNSPLHF

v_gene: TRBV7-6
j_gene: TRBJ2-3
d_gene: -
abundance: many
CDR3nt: TGTGCCAGCAGCTTAGAACCGCGCACAGATACGCAGTATTTT
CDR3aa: CASSLEPRTDTQYF

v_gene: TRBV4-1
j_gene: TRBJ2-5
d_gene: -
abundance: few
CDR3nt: TGCGCCAGCAGCCAAGATATAAAGGGGACCCAGTACTTC
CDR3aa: CASSQDIKGTQYF

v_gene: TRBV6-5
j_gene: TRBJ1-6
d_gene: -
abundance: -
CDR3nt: TGTGCCAGCAGTTACGACGGGAGTTCACCCCTCCACTTT
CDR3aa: CASSYDGSSPLHF

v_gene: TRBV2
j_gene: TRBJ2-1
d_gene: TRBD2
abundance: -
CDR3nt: TGTGCCAGCAGTGAGAGACTAGCGGGGTACAATGAGCAGTTCTTC
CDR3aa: CASSERLAGYNEQFF

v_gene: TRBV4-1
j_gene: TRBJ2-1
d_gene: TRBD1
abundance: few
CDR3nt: TGCGCCAGCAGCCAAAGGGTCGTCGGGACAGGGAATATTGAGCAGTTCTTC
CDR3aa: CASSQRVVGTGNIEQFF

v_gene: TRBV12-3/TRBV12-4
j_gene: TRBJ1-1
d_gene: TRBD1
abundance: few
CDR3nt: TGTGCCAGCAGTTTCGCCGGGACAGTGAACACTGAAGCTTTCTTT
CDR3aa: CASSFAGTVNTEAFF

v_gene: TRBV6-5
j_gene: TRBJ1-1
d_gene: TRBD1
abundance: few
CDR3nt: TGTGCCAGCAGTAGGACAGGGATGGTCACTGAAGCTTTCTTT
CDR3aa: CASSRTGMVTEAFF

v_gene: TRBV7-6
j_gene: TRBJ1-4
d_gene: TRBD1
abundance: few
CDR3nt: TGTGCCAGCAGCTCCCAGGACAGGGGCGTGGGAAAACTGTTTTTT
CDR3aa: CASSSQDRGVGKLFF

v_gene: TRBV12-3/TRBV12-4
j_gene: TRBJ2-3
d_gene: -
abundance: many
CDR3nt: TGTGCCAGCAGCCCGGGGCAGTCTAGCACAGATACGCAGTATTTT
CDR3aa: CASSPGQSSTDTQYF

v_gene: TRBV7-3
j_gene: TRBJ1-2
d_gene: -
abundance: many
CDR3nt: TGTGCCAGCAGCTTTGGCGGTAACTATGGCTACACCTTC
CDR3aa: CASSFGGNYGYTF

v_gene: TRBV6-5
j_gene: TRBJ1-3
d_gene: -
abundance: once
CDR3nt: TGTGCCAGCATGGCTTTCCAGGGAGGAAACACCATATATTTT
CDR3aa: CASMAFQGGNTIYF

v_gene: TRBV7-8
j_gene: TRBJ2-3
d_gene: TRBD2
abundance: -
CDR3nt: TGTGCCAGCAGCCGGACCGGGACTAGCGGCACAGATACGCAGTATTTT
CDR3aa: CASSRTGTSGTDTQYF

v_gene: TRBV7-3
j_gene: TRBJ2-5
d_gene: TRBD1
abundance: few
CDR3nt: TGTGCCAGCAGCACCGGGACAGGGATGCCGCAAGAGACCCAGTACTTC
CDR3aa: CASSTGTGMPQETQYF

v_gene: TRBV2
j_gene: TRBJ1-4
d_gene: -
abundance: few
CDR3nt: TGTGCCAGCAGCCCCGAAGGTTTTAATGAAAAACTGTTTTTT
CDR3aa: CASSPEGFNEKLFF

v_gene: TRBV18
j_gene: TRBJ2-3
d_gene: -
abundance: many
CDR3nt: TGTGCCAGCTCACCACGGCCGACAGTCACAGATACGCAGTATTTT
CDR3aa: CASSPRPTVTDTQYF

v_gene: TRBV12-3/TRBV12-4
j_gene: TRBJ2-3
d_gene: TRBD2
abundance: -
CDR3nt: TGTGCCAGCAGTGAACTTGGGACTAGCGGGGGGCTGGATACGCAGTATTTT
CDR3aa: CASSELGTSGGLDTQYF

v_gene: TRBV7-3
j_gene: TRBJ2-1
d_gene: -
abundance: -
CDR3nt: TGTGCCAGCAGCGCCCTCTCGGGTAATGAGCAGTTCTTC
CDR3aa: CASSALSGNEQFF

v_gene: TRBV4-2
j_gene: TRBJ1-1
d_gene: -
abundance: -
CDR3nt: TGTGCCAGCAGCAAGGGGGGCACGGGTACTGAAGCTTTCTTT
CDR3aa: CASSKGGTGTEAFF

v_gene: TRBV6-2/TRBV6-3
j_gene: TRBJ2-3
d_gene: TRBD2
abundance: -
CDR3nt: TGTGCCAGCAACCGACTAGCGGGGGGCACAACAGATACGCAGTATTTT
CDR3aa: CASNRLAGGTTDTQYF

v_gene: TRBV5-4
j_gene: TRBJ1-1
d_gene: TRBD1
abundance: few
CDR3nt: TGTGCCAGCAGCCTGGGACAGGGGAAGAACACTGAAGCTTTCTTT
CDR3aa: CASSLGQGKNTEAFF

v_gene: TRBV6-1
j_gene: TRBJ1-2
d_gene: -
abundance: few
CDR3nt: TGTGCCAGCAGTGAGCAATCCTATGGCTACACCTTC
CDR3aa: CASSEQSYGYTF

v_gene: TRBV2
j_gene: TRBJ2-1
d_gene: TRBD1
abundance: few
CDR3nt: TGTGCCAGCAGTCCGGACAGGGACAATGAGCAGTTCTTC
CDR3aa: CASSPDRDNEQFF

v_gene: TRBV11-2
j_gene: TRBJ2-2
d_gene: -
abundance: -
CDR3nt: TGTGCCAGCAGCTTGCTGGGTGGGACCGGGGAGCTGTTTTTT
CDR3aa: CASSLLGGTGELFF